A single sample is the source of the 10 T cell receptor beta chains below, sequenced in a study of blood T cells in healthy people across ages. Sample-barcoded 5' priming and a J-beta primer mix drove a second PCR of roughly 7 to 11 cycles. In TCRdb, the 5' RACE reads were re-called with MiXCR into one record per CDR3 protein. This repertoire shows 270,000 or so distinct CDR3 sequences, 25% to 30% found once; its top ten account for about 30%. Sequences were obtained from blood. The receptors come from a woman aged 70 to 79 in good health.

As DNA, the CDR3 is TGTGCCAGCAGCCCCAGATGGCGAAGGTCCGAGAACACTGAAGCTTTCTTT. Its protein product is CASSPRWRRSENTEAFF. The V and J genes are TRBV12-3 or TRBV12-4 and TRBJ1-1; D gene uncertain. V was shortened by 6 bases and J by 1 base, with 21 bases between the two germline ends. The CDR3 covers 17 residues.

This clonotype was counted only a few times. A much larger clone differs from this one at a single base, so this may be a read error. The CDR3 coding sequence is TGTGCCAGCAGTTTCGTGGACGAGCAGCACTTC. Translating gives CASSFVDEQHF. The chain combines TRBV12-3 or TRBV12-4 with TRBJ2-7; D not certain. The CDR3 sequence is 11 residues long.

As to this clonotype: An end of the junction differs from the germline gene, which may be a read error. V usage is TRBV28 and J usage is TRBJ1-1, with D unclear. This CDR3 contains 12 residues. Germline CDR1 and CDR2: MDHEN and SYDVKM. CDR3 sequence reads: CTSSLWSTEAFF. CDR3 bases: TGTACCAGCAGTTTATGGAGCACTGAAGCTTTCTTT.

The chain is built from TRBV28 and TRBJ1-4, with D unresolved. Trimming stripped 8 bases from V and 8 bases from J, with 9 bases between. The CDR3 consists of 11 residues. Per the germline V gene, CDR1 is MDHEN and CDR2 is SYDVKM. In DNA, the CDR3 is TGTGCCAGCGCTCTAGGAGAAAAACTGTTTTTT. This translates into CASALGEKLFF.

This clonotype appeared a single time. The chain employs TRBV3-1 and TRBJ2-6; D may correspond to TRBD1 or TRBD2 (5 bases each). The germline V gene has CDR1 LGHDT and CDR2 YNNKEL (reference sequence). This CDR3 has 17 amino acids. The V end was cut by 0 bases, the J end by 3 bases, with 12 bases between. This CDR3 reads CASSQEGTTFGANVLTF. The CDR3 nucleotides read TGTGCCAGCAGCCAAGAGGGGACCACGTTTGGGGCCAACGTCCTGACTTTC.

V usage is TRBV28 and J usage is TRBJ1-5; the match to TRBD1 covers 9 bases. The CDR3 totals 13 residues. Germline lookup yields CDR1 MDHEN and CDR2 SYDVKM. V trimming: 5 bases; J trimming: 7 bases; junction bases outside the gene matches: 3. DNA for the CDR3: TGTGCCAGCAGTGGACAGGGGACCCAGCCCCAGCATTTT. This encodes CASSGQGTQPQHF. The full variable domain, in which reference TRBV28 and TRBJ1-5 provide the parts outside the CDR3, is DVKVTQSSRYLVKRTGEKVFLECVQDMDHENMFWYRQDPGLGLRLIYFSYDVKMKEKGDIPEGYSVSREKKERFSLILESASTNQTSMYLCASSGQGTQPQHFGDGTRLSIL.

This clonotype was detected a few times. The chain combines TRBV29-1 with TRBJ1-1; TRBD1 is a possible D gene (6 bases). Germline values: CDR1 SQVTM, CDR2 ANQGSEA. V was pared by 6 bases and J by 5 bases, with 13 bases between. CDR3 length equals 12 residues. This CDR3 reads CSVTDSRTEAFF. The CDR3 DNA reads as TGCAGCGTCACGGACAGCCGGACTGAAGCTTTCTTT. Combining the CDR3 with reference TRBV29-1 and TRBJ1-1 gives the whole variable domain SAVISQKPSRDICQRGTSLTIQCQVDSQVTMMFWYRQQPGQSLTLIATANQGSEATYESGFVIDKFPISRPNLTFSTLTVSNMSPEDSSIYLCSVTDSRTEAFFGQGTRLTVV.

This clonotype was counted only a few times. The CDR3 nucleotides are TGTGCCAGCAAGGGCAGGGACAACGAGCAGTACTTC. Translation: CASKGRDNEQYF. V gene TRBV6-5 combines with J gene TRBJ2-7, with TRBD1 as a possible D gene (6 bases). V lost 7 bases and J lost 5, with 12 bases in between. Looked up from germline, CDR1 is MNHEY and CDR2 is SVGAGI. The CDR3 contains 12 residues.

The chain has TRBV29-1 and TRBJ1-1; D is undetermined. Trimming shortened V by 4 bases and J by 5 bases, and 8 bases separated the two germline ends. The germline V gene encodes CDR1 SQVTM and CDR2 ANQGSEA. The CDR3 has 11 amino acids. The DNA for the CDR3 is TGCAGCGTTGCCGGGAGGACTGAAGCTTTCTTT. Amino acid sequence: CSVAGRTEAFF.

This chain connects TRBV4-3 to TRBJ2-3, with D tentatively TRBD2 (5 bases). Trimming removed 3 bases at V and 0 bases at J, with 10 bases between. Germline V gives CDR1 LGHNA, CDR2 YSLEER. CDR3 length: 15 amino acids. This CDR3 reads CASSHEGSSTDTQYF. The CDR3 nucleotides read TGCGCCAGCAGCCATGAGGGATCTAGCACAGATACGCAGTATTTT.